The clone carrying this T cell receptor beta chain was seen many times. From RNA transcripts, TCR beta CDR3 regions were amplified. Carried out on the TCR CDR3, a first-round RT-PCR used the HTBI primer set. TCRdb reanalysed the multiplex PCR reads using MiXCR and keeps one entry per CDR3 protein. This sample yields about 290,000 distinct CDR3 sequences, of which more than 10% are seen a single time; approximately 7.8% belongs to the top ten. These data are taken from a study of T cells in Graves' hyperthyroidism and ophthalmopathy. Unmatched junction bases numbered 4, after V lost 1 base and J lost 6 bases. This CDR3 is 14 amino acids long.

This TCR came from a woman between 25 and 40 years old with Graves' hyperthyroidism that later progressed to Graves' ophthalmopathy. The genes are TRBV12-3 or TRBV12-4 and TRBJ2-7, with TRBD2 matching 9 bases. Sample: blood. CDR3: CASSLGGRASEQYF. The CDR3, as DNA: TGTGCCAGCAGTTTAGGCGGGAGGGCCAGCGAGCAGTACTTC.